The rows below give T cell receptor beta chains drawn from one sample of a study of blood T cell repertoires in COVID-19. Here immunoSEQ multiplex PCR was the method, and the copy in TCRdb shows in-frame clones only, minus some. The table lists 150,000 to 200,000 clones, 79% of them singletons. The specimen was peripheral blood. These receptors all stem from a man in his 60s with active or convalescent COVID-19. The CDR3 runs from the conserved cysteine through the conserved F or W. The D gene is left open where the match is weak. Size is omitted from some rows. Given values are once, few, many or a class for expanded clones.

d_gene	v_gene	len	j_gene	abundance	CDR3nt	CDR3aa
TRBD1	TRBV9	16	TRBJ1-4	NA	TGTGCCAGCAGCGGACGACCGGGACAGGGGTTTGAAAAACTGTTTTTT	CASSGRPGQGFEKLFF
TRBD2	TRBV9	15	TRBJ2-7	NA	TGTGCCAGCAGCGTAGGGCTAGCGGGAGACTCCGAGCAGTACTTC	CASSVGLAGDSEQYF
TRBD1	TRBV15	14	TRBJ1-1	NA	TGTGCCACCAGCATACCGACAGGGACCACTGAAGCTTTCTTT	CATSIPTGTTEAFF
TRBD2	TRBV20-1	16	TRBJ2-3	NA	TGCAGTGCTAGTGGCCTTAGCGGGAGGCGTCGGGATACGCAGTATTTT	CSASGLSGRRRDTQYF
NA	TRBV29-1	11	TRBJ2-2	NA	TGCAGCGTTTCCTACACCGGGGAGCTGTTTTTT	CSVSYTGELFF
NA	TRBV6-5	14	TRBJ1-4	few	TGTGCCAGCAGAGGCCGGAACAGGCAGGAAAAACTGTTTTTT	CASRGRNRQEKLFF
NA	TRBV7-2	15	TRBJ2-2	NA	TGTGCCAGCAGTTGGACTATACGGAACACCGGGGAGCTGTTTTTT	CASSWTIRNTGELFF
NA	TRBV5-1	15	TRBJ2-3	NA	TGCGCCAGCAGCACCGGACACACCCTCACAGATACGCAGTATTTT	CASSTGHTLTDTQYF
NA	TRBV4-1	16	TRBJ1-5	NA	TGCGCCAGCAGCCCCCGACGGGGGAGCGGGGATCAGCCCCAGCATTTT	CASSPRRGSGDQPQHF
TRBD2	TRBV7-8	16	TRBJ2-3	NA	TGTGCCAGCAGCCCTCGGACTAGCGGGAGCACAGATACGCAGTATTTT	CASSPRTSGSTDTQYF
TRBD1	TRBV2	15	TRBJ2-2	NA	TGTGCCAGCAGCACGGGACAGAGTTACACCGGGGAGCTGTTTTTT	CASSTGQSYTGELFF
TRBD1	TRBV12-3/TRBV12-4	12	TRBJ1-2	NA	TGTGCCAGCAGTCGCGACAGGGAGGGCTACACCTTC	CASSRDREGYTF
NA	TRBV30	14	TRBJ1-2	few	TGTGCCTGGAGCTCCGCGGGAGGGGGCTATGGCTACACCTTC	CAWSSAGGGYGYTF
NA	TRBV6-4	13	TRBJ1-4	NA	TGTGCCAGCAGTGAAGGACGAGGGGAAAAACTGTTTTTT	CASSEGRGEKLFF
TRBD1	TRBV11-2	13	TRBJ1-5	NA	TGTGCCAGCAGCCGGGACAGGGTGAGGCCCCAGCATTTT	CASSRDRVRPQHF
NA	TRBV19	13	TRBJ1-1	NA	TGTGCCAGTAGTACTCAGGGGAACACTGAAGCTTTCTTT	CASSTQGNTEAFF
NA	TRBV14	14	TRBJ1-2	NA	TGTGCCAGCAGCTCAGGAACCCACGGCTATGGCTACACCTTC	CASSSGTHGYGYTF